One sample yielded the 28 T cell receptor beta chains listed below, sequenced in a study of T cells after posttransplantation cyclophosphamide. Profiled with immunoSEQ multiplex PCR; TCRdb holds only in-frame clones, not every one. The table lists 31,000 or so clones, roughly nine tenths of them singletons. The naive gate required viable CD3+CD4+ or CD3+CD8+ cells with CCR7+CD45RA+CD45RO-CD95-CD27+CD28+ phenotype. Sequenced: naive CD4+ T cells sorted from blood. Receptor source: a man aged 30 to 39 in good health and a related stem cell transplant donor.

J is TRBJ1-1 and V is TRBV28; 12 bases are shared with TRBD1. Germline-derived CDR1 and CDR2 are MDHEN and SYDVKM. This CDR3 has 14 residues. After removal of 8 bases from V and 0 bases from J, the junction contained 1 base not matched to a gene. The CDR3 nucleotides read TGTGCCAGCGGGACAGGGGGCCTGAACACTGAAGCTTTCTTT. This translates into CASGTGGLNTEAFF. Together with reference TRBV28 and TRBJ1-1, the CDR3 gives the full variable domain: DVKVTQSSRYLVKRTGEKVFLECVQDMDHENMFWYRQDPGLGLRLIYFSYDVKMKEKGDIPEGYSVSREKKERFSLILESASTNQTSMYLCASGTGGLNTEAFFGQGTRLTVV.

V usage is TRBV7-2 and J usage is TRBJ1-2; 7 bases map to TRBD1. The CDR3 has 19 residues. Trimming cost V 6 bases and J 4 bases; bases outside gene matches: 23. Germline CDR1 and CDR2: SGHTA and FQGNSA. CDR3 loop: CASRNTGAPSPLRGYGYTF. CDR3 nucleotide sequence: TGTGCCAGCAGGAATACAGGGGCACCTTCCCCCTTACGTGGCTATGGCTACACCTTC.

The genes are TRBV27 and TRBJ2-5; no clear D. CDR3 length equals 13 residues. The V and J ends lost 5 bases and 3 bases respectively, with 10 bases between them. Germline V gene lookup returns CDR1 MNHEY and CDR2 SMNVEV (reference sequence). CDR3 bases: TGTGCCAGCAGTCCCAGGAACGAAGAGACCCAGTACTTC. The encoded protein is CASSPRNEETQYF.

This clone was picked up one time. The chain combines TRBV19 with TRBJ2-7, with 11 bases lining up with TRBD1. Trimming took 4 bases from V and 6 from J; bases not matched to a gene: 5. This CDR3 is built from 14 residues. Germline V gene lookup returns CDR1 LNHDA and CDR2 SQIVND (reference sequence). In nucleotides, the CDR3 is TGTGCCAGTAGTAGAGGACAGGGGGCAGCCGAGCAGTACTTC. It translates to CASSRGQGAAEQYF.

The CDR3 sequence is CASSPNVPANTGELFF. The DNA for the CDR3 is TGCGCCAGCAGCCCTAATGTTCCCGCGAACACCGGGGAGCTGTTTTTT. The J gene is TRBJ2-2, the V gene TRBV5-1; no reliable D call. Germline values: CDR1 SGHRS, CDR2 YFSETQ. Trimming stripped 4 bases from V and 0 bases from J, with 13 bases between. CDR3 length equals 16 residues.

The CDR3 coding sequence is TGTGCCAGCAGATCGGCTCCTCAGCGGCTAAGCACAGATACGCAGTATTTT. It specifies CASRSAPQRLSTDTQYF. The J gene is TRBJ2-3, the V gene TRBV7-9; perhaps TRBD2 as D (5 bases). Germline lookup yields CDR1 SEHNR and CDR2 FQNEAQ (reference sequence). CDR3 length: 17 amino acids. With 6 bases removed from V and 0 bases from J, the gap between germline ends came to 19 bases.

The chain uses TRBV9 and TRBJ2-7, with 11 nucleotides matching TRBD1. The CDR3 is made up of 14 amino acids. CDR1 SGDLS and CDR2 YYNGEE come from the germline V gene. Trimming cost V 4 bases and J 4 bases; bases outside gene matches: 4. CDR3 amino acids: CASSRTGGFYEQYF. CDR3 DNA sequence: TGTGCCAGCAGCCGGACAGGGGGCTTTTACGAGCAGTACTTC.

V and J are TRBV10-3 and TRBJ1-4; unclear D gene. This CDR3 region has 12 residues. Trimming stripped 0 bases from V and 8 bases from J, with 4 bases between. In germline, CDR1 is ENHRY, CDR2 SYGVKD. The CDR3 DNA sequence: TGTGCCATCAGTGAGTCGCGAGAAAAACTGTTTTTT. It specifies CAISESREKLFF.

The genes are TRBV9 and TRBJ1-1, with D maybe TRBD1 (5 bases). In germline, CDR1 is SGDLS, CDR2 YYNGEE. Trimming removed 2 bases at V and 1 base at J, with 12 bases between. The CDR3 totals 15 residues. The CDR3 sequence: CASSVAGLRNTEAFF. CDR3 nucleotide sequence: TGTGCCAGCAGCGTCGCGGGACTGAGGAACACTGAAGCTTTCTTT.

The V and J genes are TRBV19 and TRBJ1-5; perhaps TRBD1 as D (6 bases). CDR1 is LNHDA, CDR2 SQIVND, per germline (reference sequence). Trimming took off 0 bases at V and 1 base at J, with 13 bases between the two ends. The CDR3 loop spans 17 amino acids. The CDR3 reads CASSIDLGQGSNQPQHF. The CDR3 nucleotides read TGTGCCAGTAGTATAGATCTTGGTCAGGGGAGCAATCAGCCCCAGCATTTT.

The genes are TRBV19 and TRBJ1-1; TRBD1 is a possible D gene (6 bases). V shed 3 bases and J shed 2 bases, with 16 bases lying between them. The CDR3 is 16 residues long. Germline CDR1 and CDR2: LNHDA and SQIVND (reference sequence). For the CDR3, the DNA is TGTGCCAGTAGTATGTATTCGACAGGCCCAAACACTGAAGCTTTCTTT. This codes for CASSMYSTGPNTEAFF.

V and J are TRBV28 and TRBJ2-7; TRBD1 agrees at 7 bases. This CDR3 region has 15 residues. V lost 6 bases to trimming and J lost 6 bases; unmatched junction nucleotides: 14. The V gene's germline CDR1 is MDHEN and CDR2 SYDVKM. CDR3 amino acids: CASRPPGQQWGEQYF. The CDR3 bases are TGTGCCAGCAGACCCCCGGGACAGCAATGGGGCGAGCAGTACTTC.

This rearrangement joins TRBV5-1 to TRBJ2-2; no definite D call. This CDR3 region has 15 residues. Trimming took 0 bases from V and 5 from J, leaving 11 bases between them. CDR1 and CDR2 (germline): SGHRS, YFSETQ. CDR3 nucleotide sequence: TGCGCCAGCAGCTTGGTGTTCGGAGCTACCGGGGAGCTGTTTTTT. This encodes CASSLVFGATGELFF.

The chain carries TRBV7-6 and TRBJ2-7; maybe TRBD1 (6 bases). The CDR3 is 15 amino acids. Germline assignment: CDR1 SGHVS and CDR2 FNYEAQ. Trimming took off 5 bases at V and 3 bases at J, with 17 bases between the two ends. CDR3 sequence (DNA): TGTGCCAGCAGCGACGTATACAGGGCTCGCTACGAGCAGTACTTC. The encoded protein is CASSDVYRARYEQYF.

The chain couples TRBV11-2 to TRBJ2-4; possibly TRBD2 for D (5 bases). The CDR3 consists of 15 residues. Germline lookup yields CDR1 SGHAT and CDR2 FQNNGV. Trimming took 5 bases from V and 3 from J, leaving 14 bases between them. The CDR3 DNA is TGTGCCAGCAGCCTTGAGAGGGTAATCAAAAACATTCAGTACTTC. It translates to CASSLERVIKNIQYF.

The gene calls are TRBV4-2 and TRBJ1-3; 7 bases are shared with TRBD1. V was pared by 3 bases and J by 0 bases, with 5 bases of the junction left unmatched. The CDR3 contains 16 residues. Germline CDR1 is LGHNA and CDR2 is YNFKEQ. DNA of the CDR3: TGTGCCAGCAGCCAGGAGGACAGGATCTCTGGAAACACCATATATTTT. It yields the protein CASSQEDRISGNTIYF.

V usage is TRBV6-1 and J usage is TRBJ1-4; D is undetermined. There are 13 residues in the CDR3. V shed 5 bases and J shed 0 bases, with 4 bases lying between them. Germline lookup yields CDR1 MNHNS and CDR2 SASEGT. The CDR3 loop reads CASSRATNEKLFF. DNA for the CDR3: TGTGCCAGCAGTCGGGCAACTAATGAAAAACTGTTTTTT.

V and J are TRBV18 and TRBJ2-3, with 8 bases identical to TRBD1. This CDR3 has 14 residues. The germline gives CDR1 KGHSH, CDR2 LQKENI. V lost 8 bases to trimming and J lost 2 bases; unmatched junction nucleotides: 6. CDR3 nucleotides: TGTGCCAGCAAAACAGGGGGAAACACAGATACGCAGTATTTT. Translation: CASKTGGNTDTQYF.

The chain employs TRBV6-6 and TRBJ1-1; the D is unclear. From germline, CDR1 is MNHNY and CDR2 SVGAGI (reference sequence). Trimming removed 10 bases at V and 4 bases at J, with 19 bases between. This CDR3 is built from 14 residues. The CDR3 nucleotides read TGTGCCATCCGACGGGAGGGCCTTGGCACTGAAGCTTTCTTT. Residues: CAIRREGLGTEAFF.

The V call is TRBV6-5, the J call TRBJ2-1; D might be TRBD1 (5 bases). CDR3 size: 14 residues. CDR1 MNHEY and CDR2 SVGAGI come from the germline V gene. V lost 6 bases and J lost 2, with 11 bases in between. CDR3 loop: CASRSGRAYNEQFF. For the CDR3, the DNA is TGTGCCAGCAGATCAGGCAGGGCCTACAATGAGCAGTTCTTC.

The rearrangement links TRBV4-2 to TRBJ1-4; a weak D match, TRBD1 (5 bases). CDR3 length equals 14 residues. Germline CDR1 reads LGHNA; CDR2 reads YNFKEQ. Trimming stripped 1 base from V and 10 bases from J, with 13 bases between. The CDR3 loop reads CASSQVGERAKLFF. The CDR3 DNA reads as TGTGCCAGCAGCCAAGTAGGGGAAAGGGCAAAACTGTTTTTT.

This sequence joins TRBV11-2 and TRBJ2-2, with 8 bases identical to TRBD1. CDR3 length: 16 amino acids. J lost 0 bases, V lost 7 bases, and 7 bases had no gene match. CDR1 SGHAT and CDR2 FQNNGV come from the germline V gene. Here the CDR3 reads CASNQRTGTNTGELFF. In DNA form, the CDR3 reads TGTGCCAGCAACCAAAGGACAGGGACGAACACCGGGGAGCTGTTTTTT.

The chain combines TRBV4-2 with TRBJ1-2, with D possibly matching TRBD1 (6 bases). V lost 2 bases and J lost 5, with 12 bases in between. The germline V gene encodes CDR1 LGHNA and CDR2 YNFKEQ. This CDR3 has 14 residues. The CDR3: CASSQSRTEYGYTF. CDR3 nucleotide sequence: TGTGCCAGCAGCCAAAGCCGGACAGAGTATGGCTACACCTTC.

The genes are TRBV11-2 and TRBJ1-4; maybe TRBD1 (5 bases). The V end lost 4 bases, the J end lost 0 bases, and 12 bases lay between the germline ends. Germline lookup yields CDR1 SGHAT and CDR2 FQNNGV. The CDR3 totals 16 residues. The CDR3 coding sequence is TGTGCCAGCAGCTCAGGCGGGGGGGCAACTAATGAAAAACTGTTTTTT. This codes for CASSSGGGATNEKLFF.

V and J are TRBV5-1 and TRBJ2-5; 7 bases map to TRBD1. From germline, CDR1 is SGHRS and CDR2 YFSETQ. V was pared by 9 bases and J by 3 bases, with 14 bases of the junction left unmatched. The CDR3 is made up of 15 amino acids. The CDR3 region is CATQSGDSFKETQYF. CDR3 coding DNA: TGCGCCACTCAATCAGGGGACAGCTTTAAAGAGACCCAGTACTTC.

Only one count was recorded for this clone. The CDR3 sequence: CASSLAGGNEQFF. DNA of the CDR3: TGTGCCAGCAGTCTAGCGGGGGGGAATGAGCAGTTCTTC. The J gene is TRBJ2-1, the V gene TRBV9; 12 bases map to TRBD2. Losses at the gene ends were 5 bases for V and 7 bases for J; bases not matched to a gene: 1. In germline, CDR1 is SGDLS, CDR2 YYNGEE. CDR3 length: 13 residues.

The rearrangement uses TRBV5-1 and TRBJ2-3; tentative D call: TRBD2 (7 bases). The V end lost 2 bases, the J end lost 0 bases, and 16 bases lay between the germline ends. The CDR3 extends over 17 amino acids. Germline V gene data show CDR1 as SGHRS and CDR2 as YFSETQ. CDR3 amino acids: CASSFSMGGPSTDTQYF. The DNA of the CDR3 is TGCGCCAGCAGCTTTTCGATGGGGGGGCCAAGCACAGATACGCAGTATTTT. The whole variable domain, filled in from reference TRBV5-1 and TRBJ2-3, reads KAGVTQTPRYLIKTRGQQVTLSCSPISGHRSVSWYQQTPGQGLQFLFEYFSETQRNKGNFPGRFSGRQFSNSRSEMNVSTLELGDSALYLCASSFSMGGPSTDTQYFGPGTRLTVL.

The V and J genes are TRBV4-1 and TRBJ2-5; 12 bases map to TRBD2. V dropped 4 bases and J dropped 5; count of bases not matched to a gene: 5. Germline V lookup: CDR1 MGHRA, CDR2 YSYEKL. CDR3 length: 15 amino acids. The CDR3 loop is CASSPLAGGPETQYF. The CDR3 DNA reads TGCGCCAGCAGCCCCCTAGCGGGGGGGCCGGAGACCCAGTACTTC.